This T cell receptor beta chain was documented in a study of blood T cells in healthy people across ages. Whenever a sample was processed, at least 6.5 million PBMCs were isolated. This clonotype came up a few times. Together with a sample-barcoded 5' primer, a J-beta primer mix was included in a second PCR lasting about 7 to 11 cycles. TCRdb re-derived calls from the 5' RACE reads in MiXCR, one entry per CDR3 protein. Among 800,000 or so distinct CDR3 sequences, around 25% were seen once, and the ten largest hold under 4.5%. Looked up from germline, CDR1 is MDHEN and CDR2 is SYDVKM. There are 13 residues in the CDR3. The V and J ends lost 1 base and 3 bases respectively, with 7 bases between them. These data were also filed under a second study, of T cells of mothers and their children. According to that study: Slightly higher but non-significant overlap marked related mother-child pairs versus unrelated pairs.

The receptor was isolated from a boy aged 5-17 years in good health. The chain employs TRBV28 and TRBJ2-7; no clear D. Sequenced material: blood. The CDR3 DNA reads TGTGCCAGCAGTTTATCCGACGGCTACGAGCAGTACTTC. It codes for CASSLSDGYEQYF.